This TCR beta chain was retrieved from a study of vaccination and CD4 T cells after COVID-19. Sequencing of the DNA from cultured CD4+ T cells was carried out with the Oncomine TCR Beta short-read assay. Genomic DNA was isolated from cultured CD4+ T cells. TCRdb re-derived calls from the PCR reads in MiXCR, one entry per CDR3 protein. Of around 20,000 distinct CDR3 sequences detected, 47% appear once; the ten largest clones hold roughly 14%. The CDR3 consists of 15 residues. Germline assignment: CDR1 KGHDR and CDR2 SFDVKD. The V and J ends lost 4 bases and 5 bases respectively, with 14 bases between them. About this clonotype: Its antigen is currently unknown.

The treatment: roughly 10-day PBMC culture with coronavirus spike peptide pools or control peptides (ViraFEST assay). The clonotype was recovered from a human donor with COVID-19. Sequenced sample: cultured CD4+ T cells from blood. The chain links TRBV24-1 to TRBJ2-1; no clear D. CDR3 in amino acids: CATSERTNWNNEQFF. CDR3 DNA sequence: TGTGCCACCAGTGAAAGGACGAACTGGAACAATGAGCAGTTCTTC.